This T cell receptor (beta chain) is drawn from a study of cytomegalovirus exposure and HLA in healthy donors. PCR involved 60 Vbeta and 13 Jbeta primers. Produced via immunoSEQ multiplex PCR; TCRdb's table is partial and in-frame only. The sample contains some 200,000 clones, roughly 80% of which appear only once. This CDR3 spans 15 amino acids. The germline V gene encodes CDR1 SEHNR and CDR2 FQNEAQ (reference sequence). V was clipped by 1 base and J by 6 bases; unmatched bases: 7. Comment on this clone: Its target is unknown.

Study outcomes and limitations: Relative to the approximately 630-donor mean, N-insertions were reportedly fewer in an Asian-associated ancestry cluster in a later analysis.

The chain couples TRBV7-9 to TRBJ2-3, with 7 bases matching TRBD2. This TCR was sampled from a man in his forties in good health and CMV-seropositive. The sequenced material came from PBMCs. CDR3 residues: CASSLEGRGSDTQYF. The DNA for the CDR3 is TGTGCCAGCAGCTTAGAGGGGCGGGGGTCGGATACGCAGTATTTT. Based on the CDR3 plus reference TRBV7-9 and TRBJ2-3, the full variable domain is DTGVSQNPRHKITKRGQNVTFRCDPISEHNRLYWYRQTLGQGPEFLTYFQNEAQLEKSRLLSDRFSAERPKGSFSTLEIQRTEQGDSAMYLCASSLEGRGSDTQYFGPGTRLTVL.